This T cell receptor (beta chain) was found in a study of T-cell memory formation after mild COVID-19. Study at large: TCR clusters showed largely donor specificity. The study, taken as a whole, reports: Memory sampled before infection contained some responding clones, suggesting cross-reactive memory joined. Later expanders leaned CD4+, whereas clones that contracted between day 15 and 85 were balanced CD4/CD8. Of the contracting clones, CD4+ ones lay mainly in CM and EM, and CD8+ ones in EMRA.

TCRdb itself ran the 5' RACE reads through MiXCR, one entry per CDR3 protein. The sample carries around 390,000 distinct CDR3 sequences, approximately 16% recorded once. The CDR3 is 15 residues long. Trimming cost V 0 bases and J 8 bases, with 16 bases left between them. Germline V gene sequence: CDR1 MGHRA, CDR2 YSYEKL. Notes on this clonotype: Its antigen remains unknown.

The material sequenced was PBMCs or a T cell subset sorted from them (not recorded which). The chain is built from TRBV4-1 and TRBJ1-2; D remains ambiguous. The TCR was taken from a man between 18 and 29 years old who had mild COVID-19 (a few samples of this study predate the infection). Cell type and time point are not known. The CDR3 DNA sequence: TGCGCCAGCAGCCAAGACGGCTGGAACATACTGGGCTACACCTTC. It is translated as CASSQDGWNILGYTF.